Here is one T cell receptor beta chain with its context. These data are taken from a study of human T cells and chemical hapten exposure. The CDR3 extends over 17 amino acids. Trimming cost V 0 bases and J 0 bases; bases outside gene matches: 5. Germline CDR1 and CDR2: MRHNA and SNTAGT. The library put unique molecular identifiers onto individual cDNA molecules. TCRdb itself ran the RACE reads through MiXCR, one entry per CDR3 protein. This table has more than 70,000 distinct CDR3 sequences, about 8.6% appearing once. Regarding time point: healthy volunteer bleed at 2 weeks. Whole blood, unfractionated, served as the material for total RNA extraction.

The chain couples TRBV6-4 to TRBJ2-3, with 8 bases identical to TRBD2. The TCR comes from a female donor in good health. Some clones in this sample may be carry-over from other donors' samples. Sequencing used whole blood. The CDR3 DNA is TGTGCCAGCAGTGACTCAGAGCGGGGGACTAGCACAGATACGCAGTATTTT. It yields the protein CASSDSERGTSTDTQYF.